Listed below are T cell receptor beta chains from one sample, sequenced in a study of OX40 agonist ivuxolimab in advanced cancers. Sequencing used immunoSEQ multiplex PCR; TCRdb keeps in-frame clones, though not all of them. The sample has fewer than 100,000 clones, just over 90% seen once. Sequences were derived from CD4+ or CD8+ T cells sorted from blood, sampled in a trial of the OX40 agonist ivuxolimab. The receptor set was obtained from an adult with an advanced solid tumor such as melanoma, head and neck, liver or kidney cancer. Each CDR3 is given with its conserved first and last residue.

CASSKQGFDGYTF,TRBJ1-2,TRBV6-5
CASSFRASPFIYEQYF,TRBJ2-7,TRBV11-1
CASRRRQGHQPQHF,TRBJ1-5,TRBV28
CASSQGTANTGELFF,TRBJ2-2,TRBV18
CASSPGTVNTGELFF,TRBJ2-2,TRBV4-2
CASSLPSTGVETQYF,TRBJ2-5,TRBV28
CASSLARAGATYTQYF,TRBJ2-3,TRBV7-9
CASSIDTGRPYNEQFF,TRBJ2-1,TRBV19
CASSISRQETQYF,TRBJ2-5,TRBV19
CAWSVSGYNEQFF,TRBJ2-1,TRBV30
CASSWKDRSASYEQYF,TRBJ2-7,TRBV5-1
CASSLGVRSYEQYF,TRBJ2-7,TRBV7-2
CASSLGEGGLTETQYF,TRBJ2-5,TRBV4-2
CASSWMGVRRETQYF,TRBJ2-5,TRBV5-6
CASSPVQGRPDTQYF,TRBJ2-3,TRBV9
CASSEQGGLRGYTF,TRBJ1-2,TRBV2
CASSSYRGGDEKLFF,TRBJ1-4,TRBV7-2
CASSLGGAYGYTF,TRBJ1-2,TRBV28
CASSLASAGPGGYTF,TRBJ1-2,TRBV5-1
CASSPNSQETQYF,TRBJ2-5,TRBV7-8
CASSLTGPNQPQHF,TRBJ1-5,TRBV5-1
CASSHGPSGLESSGANVLTF,TRBJ2-6,TRBV4-2
CASSSSGSVTGELFF,TRBJ2-2,TRBV11-3
CASSFVPGLGAHNEQFF,TRBJ2-1,TRBV7-9
CASSTPTSVLRF,TRBJ2-7,TRBV28
CSAGDSRLRF,TRBJ2-7,TRBV20-1
CASSQYLRTVGTDTQYF,TRBJ2-3,TRBV4-1
CASSPRGLAGDNEQFF,TRBJ2-1,TRBV18
CASSQDWIGPSYGYTF,TRBJ1-2,TRBV4-1
CASSRGSYEQYF,TRBJ2-7,TRBV28
CASRNRDRGSSDTQYF,TRBJ2-3,TRBV2
CASSIGTRAFF,TRBJ1-1,TRBV11-2
CSYQEGTSDYNEQFF,TRBJ2-1,TRBV29-1
CASSLSRGEVQYF,TRBJ2-4,TRBV7-9
CASSYSATSGSETQYF,TRBJ2-5,TRBV6-5
CANERGEGLTDTQYF,TRBJ2-3,TRBV10-1
CASSRRGASEQYF,TRBJ2-7,TRBV4-1
CASSRQGRDNEQFF,TRBJ2-1,TRBV18
CASINNEKLFF,TRBJ1-4,TRBV19
CASSPQSGRADTQYF,TRBJ2-3,TRBV7-2
CASRAGQGGQPQHF,TRBJ1-5,TRBV28
CASSYVGPAAQYF,TRBJ2-3,TRBV6-5
CASSLLETQYF,TRBJ2-5,TRBV7-2